This TCR beta chain was recovered during a study of blood T cell repertoires in COVID-19. The overall study: COVID-19 samples, acute and convalescent, were from the United States, Italy and Spain.

Original analysis: Reference gene primer amplification yielded estimated nucleated cell counts. Only in-frame clones appear in the TCRdb table, and some are missing; sequencing was by immunoSEQ multiplex PCR. V, J and clone size are those of that table, while D and trimming were read from the DNA. The table has about 140,000 clones, 70% to 90% seen once; the top ten hold approximately 3.6%. This CDR3 contains 15 residues. The cohort comprised adults aged about 18 to 90 years residing in under 25 US areas. Clinical histories supplied by participants themselves formed the basis of cohort assignment. The sample consisted of PBMCs or T cells enriched from blood (not recorded which). The genes are TRBV21-1 and TRBJ2-7; the table calls TRBD2, which could not be checked here. TRBV21-1 is assigned pseudogene status. This TCR came from a woman aged 45-65 years with acute COVID-19. The CDR3 DNA follows: TGTGCCAGCAGCAAAGACGGACTAGCGGTCTACGAGCAGTACTTC. Translated: CASSKDGLAVYEQYF.